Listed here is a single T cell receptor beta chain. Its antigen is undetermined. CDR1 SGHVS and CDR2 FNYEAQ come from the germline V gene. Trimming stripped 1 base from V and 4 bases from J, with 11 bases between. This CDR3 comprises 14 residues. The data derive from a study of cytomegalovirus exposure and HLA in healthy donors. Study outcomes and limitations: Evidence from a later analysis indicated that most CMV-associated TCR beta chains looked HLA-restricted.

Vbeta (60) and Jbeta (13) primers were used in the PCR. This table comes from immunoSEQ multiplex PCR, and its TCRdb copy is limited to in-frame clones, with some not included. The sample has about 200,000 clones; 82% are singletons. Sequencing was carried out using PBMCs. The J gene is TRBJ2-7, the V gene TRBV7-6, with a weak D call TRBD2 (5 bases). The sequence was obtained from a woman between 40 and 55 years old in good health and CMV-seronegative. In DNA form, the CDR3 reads TGTGCCAGCAGCTTAGAAGGAGGCCTTTACGAGCAGTACTTC. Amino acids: CASSLEGGLYEQYF.